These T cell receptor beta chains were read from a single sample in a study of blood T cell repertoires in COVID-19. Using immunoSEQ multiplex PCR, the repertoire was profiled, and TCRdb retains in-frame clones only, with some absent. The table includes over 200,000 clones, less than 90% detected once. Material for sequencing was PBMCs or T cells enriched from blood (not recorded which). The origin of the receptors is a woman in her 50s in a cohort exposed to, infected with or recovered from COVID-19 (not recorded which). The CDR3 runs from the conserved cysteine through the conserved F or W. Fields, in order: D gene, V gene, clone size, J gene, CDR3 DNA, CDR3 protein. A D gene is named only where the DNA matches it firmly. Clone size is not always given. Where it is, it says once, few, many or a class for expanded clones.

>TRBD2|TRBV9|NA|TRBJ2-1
TGTGCCAGCAGCCTAGACGCTAGCGGGGGTAATGAGCAGTTCTTC
CASSLDASGGNEQFF
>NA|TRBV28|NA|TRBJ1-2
TGTGCCAGCCGATACTCGGGTCCTTATGGCTACACCTTC
CASRYSGPYGYTF
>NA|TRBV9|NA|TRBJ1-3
TGTGCCAGCAGCCCCCTAGACCGGACATGGAGCTCTGGAAACACCATATATTTT
CASSPLDRTWSSGNTIYF
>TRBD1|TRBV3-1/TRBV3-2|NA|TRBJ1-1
TGTGCCAGCAGCCAGGGACAGGGAGGTACTGAAGCTTTCTTT
CASSQGQGGTEAFF
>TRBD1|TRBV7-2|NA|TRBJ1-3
TGTGCCAGCAGCCCCCAGGGGGATGGTGCCACCATATATTTT
CASSPQGDGATIYF
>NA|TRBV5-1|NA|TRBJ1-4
TGCGCCAGCAGGGCCGGGACTCGGAATGAAAAACTGTTTTTT
CASRAGTRNEKLFF
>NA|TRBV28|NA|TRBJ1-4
TGTGCCAGCAGTCTACCCACCGCGAATGAAAAACTGTTTTTT
CASSLPTANEKLFF
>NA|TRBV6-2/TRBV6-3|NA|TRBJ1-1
TGTGCCAGCAGTTACTCAGAGGGGGGGGTAATAACTGAAGCTTTCTTT
CASSYSEGGVITEAFF
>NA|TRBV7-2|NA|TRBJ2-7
TGTGCCAGCAGCCCCCCGGCAGGGTTGCGTCAGTACTTC
CASSPPAGLRQYF
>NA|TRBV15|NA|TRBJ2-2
TGTGCCACCAGGGACAGCGCGAACACCGGGGAGCTGTTTTTT
CATRDSANTGELFF
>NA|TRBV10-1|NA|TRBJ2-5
TGCGCCAGCACCACCGGGCCGCAAGGGCTGGGGGGAAAGACCCAGTACTTC
CASTTGPQGLGGKTQYF
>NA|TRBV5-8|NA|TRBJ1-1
TGTGCCAGCAGCCGTATTTTTGACGGGATAATGAGCACTGAAGCTTTCTTT
CASSRIFDGIMSTEAFF
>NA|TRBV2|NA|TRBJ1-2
TGTGCCAGCAGTGAACCCGACTATGGCTACACCTTC
CASSEPDYGYTF
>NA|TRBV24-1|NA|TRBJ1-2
TGTGCCACCAGCAATGCCGGAGACAGCCTTTACTATGGCTACACCTTC
CATSNAGDSLYYGYTF
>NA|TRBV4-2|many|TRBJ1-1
TGTGCCAGCAGCCAAGAACCACAGGGCACTGAAGCTTTCTTT
CASSQEPQGTEAFF
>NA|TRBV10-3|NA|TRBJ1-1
TGTGCCATCACAAGACAGGAAACCTCTGAAGCTTTCTTT
CAITRQETSEAFF
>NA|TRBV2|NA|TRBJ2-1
TGTGCCAGCAGTGTGTCTCTAGCTCCCAATGAGCAGTTCTTC
CASSVSLAPNEQFF
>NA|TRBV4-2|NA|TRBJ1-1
TGTGCCAGCAGCCCCAGCCAGGGGAACACTGAAGCTTTCTTT
CASSPSQGNTEAFF
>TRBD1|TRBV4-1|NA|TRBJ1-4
TGCGCCAGCAGCCGGACAGGGGCCGGGGAAAAACTGTTTTTT
CASSRTGAGEKLFF
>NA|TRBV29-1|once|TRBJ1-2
TGCAGCGTTGAAGGCGGCTATGGCTACACCTTC
CSVEGGYGYTF
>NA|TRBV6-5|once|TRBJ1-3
TGTGCCAGCAGTTACGACAGGTTCAACTCTGGAAACACCATATATTTT
CASSYDRFNSGNTIYF
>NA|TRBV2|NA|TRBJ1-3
TGTGCCAGCATGCTAGAGGCCGGAAACACCATATATTTT
CASMLEAGNTIYF
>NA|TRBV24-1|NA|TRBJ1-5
TGTGCCTCAGGAAGCAATCAGCCCCAGCATTTT
CASGSNQPQHF
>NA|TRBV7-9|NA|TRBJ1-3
TGTGCCAGCAGGCCGGGTCAAGTTGGAAACACCATATATTTT
CASRPGQVGNTIYF
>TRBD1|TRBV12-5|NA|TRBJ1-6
TGTGCTATCTACCAGGGGGCGGATTCACCCCTCCACTTT
CAIYQGADSPLHF
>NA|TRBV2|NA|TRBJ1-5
TGTGCCAGCAGTGAGGAGGGCGGTCAGCCCCAGCATTTT
CASSEEGGQPQHF
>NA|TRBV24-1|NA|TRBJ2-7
TGTGCCACCAGTGAAGCGGGCAGAACCTACGAGCAGTACTTC
CATSEAGRTYEQYF
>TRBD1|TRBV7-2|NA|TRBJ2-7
TGTGCCAGCAGTTCCCTGGACAGGGTAGTCTACGAGCAGTACTTC
CASSSLDRVVYEQYF
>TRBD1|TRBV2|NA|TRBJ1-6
TGTGCCAGCATTCAGGACAGGGGTAGGAATTCACCCCTCCACTTT
CASIQDRGRNSPLHF
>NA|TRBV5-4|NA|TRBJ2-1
TGTGCCAGCAGCTCCGCGACAGATCCCAATGAGCAGTTCTTC
CASSSATDPNEQFF
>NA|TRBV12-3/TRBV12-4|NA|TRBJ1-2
TGTGCCAGCACCGAGACTGCTCTACGGGGCTACACCTTC
CASTETALRGYTF
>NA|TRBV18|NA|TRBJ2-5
TGTGCCAGCTCACCCACAGGGACGGAGACCCAGTACTTC
CASSPTGTETQYF
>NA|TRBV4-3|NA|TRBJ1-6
TGCGCCAGCAGCCAAGAAGGACAGAAGAATTCACCCCTCCACTTT
CASSQEGQKNSPLHF
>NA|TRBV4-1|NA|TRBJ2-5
TGCGCCAGCAGCCAGGCCCACCCAGAGACCCAGTACTTC
CASSQAHPETQYF
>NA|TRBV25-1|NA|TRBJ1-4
TGTGCCAGCAGTGACTCAGCAGGGGCGGAGGAAAAACTGTTTTTT
CASSDSAGAEEKLFF
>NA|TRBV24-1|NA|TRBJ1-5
TGTGCCACTAAAACAGGGAAGGGTCAGCCCCAGCATTTT
CATKTGKGQPQHF
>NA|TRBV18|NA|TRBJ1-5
TGTGCCAGCAGCGAGACACAGGCCTTCTCTACCAATCAGCCCCAGCATTTT
CASSETQAFSTNQPQHF
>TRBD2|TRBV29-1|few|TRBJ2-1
TGCAGCGTTGAACGAGGCGGGGGGGCGACGGAGCAGTTCTTC
CSVERGGGATEQFF
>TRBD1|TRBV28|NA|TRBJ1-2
TGTGCCAGCACCCAACGGGACAGATACTATGGCTACACCTTC
CASTQRDRYYGYTF
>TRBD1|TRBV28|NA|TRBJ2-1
TGTGCCAGCAGTACAGCCGGGACAGTTAGATTCAATGAGCAGTTCTTC
CASSTAGTVRFNEQFF
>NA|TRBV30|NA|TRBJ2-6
TGTGCCTGGAGCACAGCATTAAGCTCTGGGGCCAACGTCCTGACTTTC
CAWSTALSSGANVLTF
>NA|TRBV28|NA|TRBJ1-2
TGTGCCAGCAGTTTATCAGTAAAAGCGGGTGGCTACACCTTC
CASSLSVKAGGYTF
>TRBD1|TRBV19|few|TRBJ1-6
TGTGCCAGTAGTATCCGGACAGGCTCTCTTTCACCCCTCCACTTT
CASSIRTGSLSPLHF
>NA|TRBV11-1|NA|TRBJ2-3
TGTGCCAGCAGTTACAGGGACCAGGCAGATACGCAGTATTTT
CASSYRDQADTQYF
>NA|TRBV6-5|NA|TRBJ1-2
TGTGCCAGCAGTTACACCGTTACAGGGATCTATGGCTACACCTTC
CASSYTVTGIYGYTF
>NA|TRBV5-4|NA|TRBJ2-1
TGTGCCAGCAGCTTGGTTCGCGGGGCCTACAATGAGCAGTTCTTC
CASSLVRGAYNEQFF
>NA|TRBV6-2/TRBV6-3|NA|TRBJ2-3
TGTGCCAGCAGTTCGACTATTGTGAGGACCACGGGAGATACGCAGTATTTT
CASSSTIVRTTGDTQYF
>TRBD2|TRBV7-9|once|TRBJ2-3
TGTGCCAGCCGCGGAAGGCGGGGGGATACGCAGTATTTT
CASRGRRGDTQYF
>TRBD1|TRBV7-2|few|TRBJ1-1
TGTGCCAGCAGCTTGGTAGGGGGCGGGGAAGCTTTCTTT
CASSLVGGGEAFF
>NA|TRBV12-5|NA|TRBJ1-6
TGTGCTAGTGGTTCTTCACACATCTCACCCCTCCACTTT
CASGSSHISPLHF
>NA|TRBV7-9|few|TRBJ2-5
TGTGCCAGCAGCTCGCTGACAGGTTATCAAGAGACCCAGTACTTC
CASSSLTGYQETQYF
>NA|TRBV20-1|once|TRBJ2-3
TGCAGTGCTGGAGTTCTCCCCCGGGAGTATTTT
CSAGVLPREYF
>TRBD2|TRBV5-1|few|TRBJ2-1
TGCGCCAGCAGCTTAGGACTAGCGGAATACAATGAGCAGTTCTTC
CASSLGLAEYNEQFF